This note documents a single TCR beta chain sequence. As the method of synthesis, 5'RACE template switching with UMIs yielded TCR beta cDNA. TCRdb re-called the 5' RACE reads; one entry per CDR3 protein, DNA not given. This sample's clone table lists 25,000 to 35,000 distinct CDR3 sequences. The sample is drawn from a study of T cells expressing NK-cell markers. Study background: The authors derived TCR beta repertoires from sorted CD3+CD56+NKG2C+, CD3+CD56+NKG2C- and CD3+CD56-NKG2C+ T cells.

Germline lookup yields CDR1 SQVTM and CDR2 ANQGSEA. The CDR3 is 14 residues long. The source material was blood T cells: a sorted CD56 or NKG2C T cell subset, CD4+ or CD8+ T cells, or bulk PBMC T cells (not recorded which). V usage is TRBV29-1 and J usage is TRBJ1-1; absent DNA, TCRdb's TRBD1 call cannot be checked. The receptor was derived from a woman between 18 and 69 years old in good health. The CDR3 protein is CSVEGGRGPAEAFF.